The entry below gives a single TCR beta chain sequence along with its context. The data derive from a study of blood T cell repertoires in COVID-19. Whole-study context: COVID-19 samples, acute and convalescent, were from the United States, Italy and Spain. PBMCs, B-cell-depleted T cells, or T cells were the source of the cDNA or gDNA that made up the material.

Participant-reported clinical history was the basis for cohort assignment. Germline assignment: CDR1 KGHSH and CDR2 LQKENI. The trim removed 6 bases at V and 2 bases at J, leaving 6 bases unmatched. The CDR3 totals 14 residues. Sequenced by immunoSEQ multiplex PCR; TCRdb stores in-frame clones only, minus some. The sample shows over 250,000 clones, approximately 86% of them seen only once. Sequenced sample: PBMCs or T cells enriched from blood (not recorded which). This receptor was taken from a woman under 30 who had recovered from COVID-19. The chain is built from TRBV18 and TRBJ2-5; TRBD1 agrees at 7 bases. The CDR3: CASSYDRVQETQYF. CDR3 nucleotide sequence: TGTGCCAGCTCGTACGACAGGGTGCAAGAGACCCAGTACTTC.